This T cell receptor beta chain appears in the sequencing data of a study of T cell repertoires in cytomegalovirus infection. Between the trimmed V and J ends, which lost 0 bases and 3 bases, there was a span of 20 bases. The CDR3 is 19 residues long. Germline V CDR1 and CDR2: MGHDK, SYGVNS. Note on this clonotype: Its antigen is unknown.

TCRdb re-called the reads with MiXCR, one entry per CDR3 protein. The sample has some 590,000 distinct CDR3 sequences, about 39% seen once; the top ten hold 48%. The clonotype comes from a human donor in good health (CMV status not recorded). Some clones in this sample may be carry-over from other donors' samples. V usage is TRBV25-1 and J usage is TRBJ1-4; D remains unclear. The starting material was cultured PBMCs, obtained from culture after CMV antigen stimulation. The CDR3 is CASSEYGRGNRPSNEKLFF. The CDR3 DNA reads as TGTGCCAGCAGTGAATATGGACGGGGAAACAGACCCTCTAATGAAAAACTGTTTTTT.